A single sample is the source of the 13 T cell receptor beta chains below, sequenced in a study of T cells in tuberculosis. The data were produced by immunoSEQ multiplex PCR, yet TCRdb's version contains in-frame clones alone and is incomplete. This table has 25,000 to 35,000 clones, roughly 95% appearing once. The sequencing input was PBMCs. The receptor source for this set is a donor aged 5 to 30 with latent tuberculosis or without tuberculosis infection.

The rearrangement joins TRBV7-9 to TRBJ2-3; 9 bases are shared with TRBD2. Looked up from germline, CDR1 is SEHNR and CDR2 is FQNEAQ (reference sequence). V was clipped by 5 bases and J by 1 base; unmatched bases: 16. CDR3 length equals 19 residues. The CDR3 nucleotides are TGTGCCAGCAGCCCCAGAGGCCTAGCGGGGCCCCGGGGCACAGATACGCAGTATTTT. Residues: CASSPRGLAGPRGTDTQYF.

This chain links TRBV4-1 with TRBJ1-3, with a weak D call TRBD1 (5 bases). The V gene lost 0 bases and the J gene lost 2 bases, with 8 bases spanning the gap. The CDR3 sequence is 15 residues long. Germline V lookup: CDR1 MGHRA, CDR2 YSYEKL. CDR3 nucleotide sequence: TGCGCCAGCAGCCAAGATAGGGGTCCTGGAAACACCATATATTTT. Residues: CASSQDRGPGNTIYF.

This clone showed up just once. This rearrangement joins TRBV7-9 to TRBJ2-1; TRBD2 matches 14 bases. The germline V gene encodes CDR1 SEHNR and CDR2 FQNEAQ (reference sequence). Trimming removed 3 bases from V and 7 bases from J; junction bases left unmatched: 8. The CDR3 runs to 17 residues. The CDR3 bases are TGTGCCAGCAGCTTTTACGGACTAGCGGGAGGTGTTAATGAGCAGTTCTTC. Amino acid sequence: CASSFYGLAGGVNEQFF. Full variable domain (remainder filled in from reference TRBV7-9 and TRBJ2-1): DTGVSQNPRHKITKRGQNVTFRCDPISEHNRLYWYRQTLGQGPEFLTYFQNEAQLEKSRLLSDRFSAERPKGSFSTLEIQRTEQGDSAMYLCASSFYGLAGGVNEQFFGPGTRLTVL.

The V and J genes are TRBV18 and TRBJ2-1; TRBD2 matches 12 bases. There are 18 residues in the CDR3. V was pared by 3 bases and J by 0 bases, with 6 bases of the junction left unmatched. CDR1 is KGHSH, CDR2 LQKENI, per germline. The CDR3 loop reads CASSPPTSGGSSYNEQFF. In DNA, the CDR3 is TGTGCCAGCTCACCCCCAACTAGCGGGGGGTCCTCCTACAATGAGCAGTTCTTC. Filled out from reference TRBV18 and TRBJ2-1, the complete variable domain reads NAGVMQNPRHLVRRRGQEARLRCSPMKGHSHVYWYRQLPEEGLKFMVYLQKENIIDESGMPKERFSAEFPKEGPSILRIQQVVRGDSAAYFCASSPPTSGGSSYNEQFFGPGTRLTVL.

This chain links TRBV5-6 with TRBJ1-5, with 8 positions matching TRBD1. CDR3 length: 17 residues. The germline V gene has CDR1 SGHDT and CDR2 YYEEEE. After removal of 4 bases from V and 0 bases from J, the junction contained 9 bases not matched to a gene. CDR3 residues: CASSHPTGDNSNQPQHF. CDR3 sequence (DNA): TGTGCCAGCAGCCATCCGACAGGGGATAATAGCAATCAGCCCCAGCATTTT.

This chain joins TRBV4-1 and TRBJ2-1, with D perhaps matching TRBD2 (5 bases). Germline V gene lookup returns CDR1 MGHRA and CDR2 YSYEKL. Trimming cost V 3 bases and J 0 bases, with 12 bases left between them. The CDR3 has 16 residues. CDR3 sequence: CASSHPSRSSYNEQFF. CDR3 DNA sequence: TGCGCCAGCAGCCACCCTAGCAGATCCTCCTACAATGAGCAGTTCTTC.

In its sample, this clone was seen a few times. The chain recombines TRBV18 with TRBJ2-1; 7 bases fit TRBD1. V dropped 5 bases and J dropped 6; count of bases not matched to a gene: 10. Germline V gene lookup returns CDR1 KGHSH and CDR2 LQKENI. The CDR3 is made up of 15 amino acids. CDR3 protein: CASSEPGGRPNEQFF. CDR3 bases: TGTGCCAGCTCAGAACCAGGGGGACGGCCCAATGAGCAGTTCTTC.

This chain connects TRBV6-5 to TRBJ1-2, with 9 bases that match TRBD1. Germline loops: CDR1 MNHEY, CDR2 SVGAGI. The CDR3 consists of 15 residues. V gave up 4 bases and J gave up 0 bases; unmatched junction bases: 3. CDR3 sequence reads: CASSSHRGPNYGYTF. CDR3 DNA sequence: TGTGCCAGCAGTTCCCACAGGGGGCCTAACTATGGCTACACCTTC.

The chain recombines TRBV27 with TRBJ2-1; 7 positions agree with TRBD2. J lost 7 bases, V lost 2 bases, and 17 bases had no gene match. This CDR3 contains 18 residues. CDR1 is MNHEY and CDR2 is SMNVEV in the germline V gene (reference sequence). This chain's CDR3 is CASSLPLWAGEVANEQFF. The CDR3 DNA reads as TGTGCCAGCAGTTTACCCCTTTGGGCGGGAGAGGTTGCAAATGAGCAGTTCTTC.

The chain has TRBV19 and TRBJ2-2; D gene uncertain. V dropped 3 bases and J dropped 0 bases, with 8 bases sitting between them. Germline V gives CDR1 LNHDA, CDR2 SQIVND (reference sequence). The CDR3 covers 15 residues. As DNA, the CDR3 is TGTGCCAGTAGTATTGACCGGGCGAACACCGGGGAGCTGTTTTTT. This sequence encodes CASSIDRANTGELFF.

The J gene is TRBJ1-5, the V gene TRBV18, with 7 nucleotides matching TRBD1. The germline CDR1 and CDR2 sequences are KGHSH and LQKENI. The V segment lost 3 bases and the J segment 5 bases; nucleotides outside the gene matches: 10. There are 16 residues in the CDR3. The CDR3 bases are TGTGCCAGCTCACCCACAGGGGTAGGGGGACATCAGCCCCAGCATTTT. Residues: CASSPTGVGGHQPQHF.

V and J are TRBV7-2 and TRBJ2-5, with 7 positions matching TRBD1. The CDR3 has 15 residues. J was trimmed by 0 bases and V by 3 bases; bases with no gene match: 4. Germline lookup yields CDR1 SGHTA and CDR2 FQGNSA. The CDR3 nucleotides are TGTGCCAGCAGCTTCACGACAGGGTACCAAGAGACCCAGTACTTC. It encodes CASSFTTGYQETQYF.

The chain couples TRBV5-4 to TRBJ2-1; D remains unclear. The ends were cut back, 6 bases at V and 10 bases at J, with 14 bases in the middle. The CDR3 contains 12 residues. Germline assignment: CDR1 SGHNT and CDR2 YYREEE (reference sequence). This CDR3 is CASTLTSGEQFF. The CDR3, as DNA: TGTGCCAGCACCCTGACTTCCGGAGAGCAGTTCTTC.